These T cell receptor beta chains were read from a single sample in a study of long-term antiretroviral therapy in people with HIV. Method: immunoSEQ multiplex PCR; TCRdb's copy keeps in-frame clones and lacks some. The repertoire holds some 10,000 clones, with about 80% as singletons. The material was unsorted PBMCs, obtained at the start of antiretroviral therapy, before treatment. The source is a man aged 30 to 45 with HIV. Both conserved end residues are part of each CDR3. The D gene is left open where the match is weak. Clone size is stated in some rows and not others, as once, few, many or a class when expanded.

clone_size,v_call,d_call,j_call,cdr3_nt,cdr3_aa
-,TRBV2,-,TRBJ1-4,TGTGCCAGCAGTGATTTGGGGACTAATGAAAAACTGTTTTTT,CASSDLGTNEKLFF
-,TRBV10-3,TRBD2,TRBJ2-5,TGTGCCATCAGTGGGACTAGTTTCCAAGAGACCCAGTACTTC,CAISGTSFQETQYF
-,TRBV6-1,-,TRBJ1-2,TGTGCCAGCAGTGAACAGGGTTTAGGCTACACCTTC,CASSEQGLGYTF
-,TRBV11-3,-,TRBJ1-5,TGTGCCAGCAGCTTAGGAACCGGGACAAGGTCAAATGATGGCAATCAGCCCCAGCATTTT,CASSLGTGTRSNDGNQPQHF
-,TRBV7-2,-,TRBJ2-3,TGTGCCAGCAGCCCCTTAGATACGCAGTATTTT,CASSPLDTQYF
-,TRBV30,-,TRBJ2-7,TGTGCCTGGAGTAGAGAGCGGTACGAGCAGTACTTC,CAWSRERYEQYF
-,TRBV7-3,TRBD1,TRBJ1-1,TGTGCCAGCAGCAAATTCGGACAGGGCGAAGCTTTCTTT,CASSKFGQGEAFF
-,TRBV4-3,TRBD1,TRBJ2-7,TGCGCCAGCAGCCAAGGGACAGGGAACGACGAGCAGTACTTC,CASSQGTGNDEQYF
few,TRBV5-1,-,TRBJ1-5,TGCGCCAGCAGCTTGTCAGGCAATCAGCCCCAGCATTTT,CASSLSGNQPQHF
-,TRBV11-2,TRBD2,TRBJ2-7,TGTGCCAGCAGCCTCGGACTAGATTTCTACGAGCAGTACTTC,CASSLGLDFYEQYF
-,TRBV4-3,-,TRBJ2-3,TGCGCCAGCAGCCAAGAAGCCCCAGATACGCAGTATTTT,CASSQEAPDTQYF
few,TRBV18,-,TRBJ1-5,TGTGCCAGCTCACCACTTCCAGGGCCGGGGACTGGCAATCAGCCCCAGCATTTT,CASSPLPGPGTGNQPQHF
-,TRBV5-1,-,TRBJ2-2,TGCGCCAGCAGCTTGGATGGGACCGGGGTCGGGGAGCTGTTTTTT,CASSLDGTGVGELFF
-,TRBV11-2,-,TRBJ2-1,TGTGCCAGCAGCTTAGTTTGGGATGAGCAGTTCTTC,CASSLVWDEQFF
-,TRBV11-2,-,TRBJ1-3,TGTGCCAGCAGCCCCAGTACACACTCTGGAAACACCATATATTTT,CASSPSTHSGNTIYF
-,TRBV19,-,TRBJ2-7,TGTGCCACCTCGGTAGGTCGGGAGCAGTACTTC,CATSVGREQYF
-,TRBV29-1,-,TRBJ2-1,TGCAGCGGTTACGTGGAGTTTAGCTCCTACAATGAGCAGTTCTTC,CSGYVEFSSYNEQFF
once,TRBV29-1,-,TRBJ1-2,TGCAGCGTTGAATGGGGATACTATGGCTACACCTTC,CSVEWGYYGYTF
-,TRBV10-2,-,TRBJ2-2,TGCGCCAGCAGCCTCCGGGACAACGAGCTGTTTTTT,CASSLRDNELFF
-,TRBV6-5,-,TRBJ2-7,TGTGCCAGCAGTTACCATGCAGCCTACGAGCAGTACTTC,CASSYHAAYEQYF
once,TRBV5-1,TRBD1,TRBJ1-4,TGCGCCAGCAGCTGGGGACAGGTGGAAAAACTGTTTTTT,CASSWGQVEKLFF
-,TRBV7-9,-,TRBJ1-1,TGTGCCAGCAGCCCCGTCGGGGGAACCATGAACACTGAAGCTTTCTTT,CASSPVGGTMNTEAFF
few,TRBV18,-,TRBJ2-6,TGTGCCAGCTCAGGATCCGGGGCCAACGTCCTGACTTTC,CASSGSGANVLTF
-,TRBV11-2,-,TRBJ1-3,TGTGCCAGCAGCCCCAACTCTGGAAACACCATATATTTT,CASSPNSGNTIYF
-,TRBV11-1,TRBD1,TRBJ2-5,TGTGCCAGCAGCTCTACAGGGGGCCAAGAGACCCAGTACTTC,CASSSTGGQETQYF
-,TRBV19,TRBD2,TRBJ2-1,TGTGCCAGTAGTATGGGGACTAGCGGGACGTACAATGAGCAGTTCTTC,CASSMGTSGTYNEQFF
-,TRBV4-1,-,TRBJ2-7,TGCGCCAGCAGCTCCGACATTTATTACTCCTACGAGCAGTACTTC,CASSSDIYYSYEQYF
-,TRBV27,-,TRBJ2-5,TGTGCCAGCAGTCGTCGACTGGTGGGGGAGACCCAGTACTTC,CASSRRLVGETQYF
few,TRBV7-3,-,TRBJ2-1,TGTGCCAGCAGCTTAGCGGCGGGAAGGTACAATGAGCAGTTCTTC,CASSLAAGRYNEQFF
-,TRBV5-4,TRBD2,TRBJ2-3,TGTGCCAGCAGCCGGACTAGCGGAGGCACAGATACGCAGTATTTT,CASSRTSGGTDTQYF
once,TRBV27,TRBD1,TRBJ1-4,TGTGCCAGCAGTTCAATCTCCGCTGGGACAGGGGTCGAAAAACTGTTTTTT,CASSSISAGTGVEKLFF
-,TRBV4-1,-,TRBJ1-1,TGCGCCAGCACCACGCAGGGGCGGAGGGAAGCTTTCTTT,CASTTQGRREAFF
few,TRBV18,-,TRBJ1-5,TGTGCCAGCTCACTAACTGAGGTCAATCAGCCCCAGCATTTT,CASSLTEVNQPQHF
-,TRBV27,-,TRBJ2-1,TGTGCCAGCAGAAGGGCGTCGGACAATGAGCAGTTCTTC,CASRRASDNEQFF
-,TRBV5-1,TRBD2,TRBJ2-3,TGCGCCAGCAGCTCGGACGGGAGGGATAGCACAGATACGCAGTATTTT,CASSSDGRDSTDTQYF
-,TRBV30,-,TRBJ1-1,TGTGCCTGGAGTGTCGGGGTGCCGGGCGCTGAAGCTTTCTTT,CAWSVGVPGAEAFF
-,TRBV6-5,TRBD1,TRBJ2-7,TGTGCCAGCAGTCGCTCAATGACAGGGATCTACGAGCAGTACTTC,CASSRSMTGIYEQYF
-,TRBV28,TRBD1,TRBJ1-2,TGTGCCAGCAGTTTATCGACAGGGGGAATGCTAGACTATGGCTACACCTTC,CASSLSTGGMLDYGYTF
-,TRBV30,TRBD2,TRBJ2-2,TGTGCCTCCGCCTCCCGACTTATAGCGGGGGCGGCCGGGGAGCTGTTTTTT,CASASRLIAGAAGELFF
-,TRBV5-4,-,TRBJ1-1,TGTGCCAGCAGCTTGGTCGGGACGGGGAACACTGAAGCTTTCTTT,CASSLVGTGNTEAFF
-,TRBV7-2,TRBD1,TRBJ1-4,TGTGCCAGCAGCCCCCAGGGGGCCACTAATGAAAAACTGTTTTTT,CASSPQGATNEKLFF
-,TRBV21-1,-,TRBJ1-2,TGTGCCAGCAGCAAAAGTGACAGGGGTATTTATGGCTACACCTTC,CASSKSDRGIYGYTF
-,TRBV2,-,TRBJ2-5,TGTGCCAGCATTCGCCCCGGAGAGACCCAGTACTTC,CASIRPGETQYF
-,TRBV10-2,-,TRBJ2-2,TGCGCCAGCCGTCAGGCGAACACCGGGGAGCTGTTTTTT,CASRQANTGELFF
-,TRBV6-5,TRBD1,TRBJ2-7,TGTGCCAGGACAGGGGGCGAATTCGAGCAGTACTTC,CARTGGEFEQYF
-,TRBV5-6,TRBD2,TRBJ2-7,TGTGCCAGCAGCTTCTCGGGAGGCGGCGAGCAGTACTTC,CASSFSGGGEQYF
-,TRBV18,-,TRBJ2-7,TGTGCCAGCTCACCAGCGGGAATTTACGAGCAGTACTTC,CASSPAGIYEQYF